This TCR beta chain comes out of a study of cytomegalovirus exposure and HLA in healthy donors. General observations from the study: Some public TCRs appeared in many individuals, while most sequences were rare. Researchers counted around 160 TCR beta chains as cytomegalovirus-associated.

As to this clone: Its antigen remains unidentified.

The PCR ran on 60 Vbeta and 13 Jbeta primers. Libraries were prepared by immunoSEQ multiplex PCR; TCRdb keeps only in-frame clonotypes and omits some of them. The repertoire includes over 100,000 clones, roughly 78% of them detected once, and 3% to 4% sits in the top ten. Germline V gene data show CDR1 as MGHRA and CDR2 as YSYEKL. The CDR3 consists of 15 residues. The ends lost 3 bases at V and 4 bases at J; junction bases unmatched: 8. V gene TRBV4-1 combines with J gene TRBJ1-1; 7 nucleotides match TRBD1. The receptor was isolated from a woman aged 30 to 39 in good health and CMV-seropositive. The sample taken for sequencing was PBMCs. CDR3 protein: CASSHGGGGGTEAFF. The CDR3, as DNA: TGCGCCAGCAGCCACGGAGGGGGCGGTGGCACTGAAGCTTTCTTT.